This T cell receptor (beta chain) was recorded in a study of T cell repertoires in cytomegalovirus infection. Study context: Public TCR beta signatures indicated both CMV infection and matching HLA type.

TCRdb re-called the reads with MiXCR, one entry per CDR3 protein. The data contain about 830,000 distinct CDR3 sequences, 30% to 35% of them seen just once; the ten biggest clones take up over 10%. Turning to this clonotype: The target antigen is unknown.

Notes on the study in general: Summed public TCR beta family frequency identified CMV carriers bearing the relevant HLA.

The input for sequencing was cultured CD8+ T cells from PBMCs, taken from culture after CMV antigen stimulation. This clonotype was sampled from a human donor in good health (CMV status not recorded). Some clones in this sample may be carry-over from other donors' samples.

CDR3 amino acids: CASSQESVRNQPQHF. CDR3 DNA sequence: TGTGCCAGCAGCCAGGAGAGTGTGCGCAATCAGCCCCAGCATTTT. The chain links TRBV11-2 to TRBJ1-5, with D hard to call. The V end was cut by 5 bases, the J end by 2 bases, with 13 bases between. Germline V gives CDR1 SGHAT, CDR2 FQNNGV. This CDR3 has 15 residues.